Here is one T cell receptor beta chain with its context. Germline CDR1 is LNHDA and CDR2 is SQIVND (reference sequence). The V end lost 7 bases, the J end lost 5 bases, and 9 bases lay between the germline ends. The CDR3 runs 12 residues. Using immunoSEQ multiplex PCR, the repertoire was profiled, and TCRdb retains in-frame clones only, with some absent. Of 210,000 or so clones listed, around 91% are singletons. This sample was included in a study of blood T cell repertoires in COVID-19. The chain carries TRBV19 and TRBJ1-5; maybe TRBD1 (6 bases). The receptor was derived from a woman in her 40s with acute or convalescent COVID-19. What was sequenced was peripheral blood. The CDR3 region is CASTGQYQPQHF. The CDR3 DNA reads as TGTGCCAGTACTGGACAGTATCAGCCCCAGCATTTT.